This TCR beta chain appears in the sequencing data of a study of cytomegalovirus exposure and HLA in healthy donors. Across the study: Of over 350 genotyped donors, more than 65% grouped in the Caucasian-associated ancestry cluster.

Researchers ran the PCR with 60 Vbeta and 13 Jbeta primers. TCRdb's copy holds only in-frame clones and misses some; the assay was immunoSEQ multiplex PCR. The sample has about 110,000 clones, around 72% seen once; the top ten hold about 8.2%. As for this clone: Its antigen is unknown.

Germline CDR1 is MNHEY and CDR2 is SMNVEV (reference sequence). CDR3 size: 13 residues. Trimming removed 6 bases at V and 3 bases at J, with 9 bases between. The study, taken as a whole, reports: The study had only CMV serostatus as immune exposure information. Usually a TCR sequence was rare, but some public TCRs were found in many donors.

The receptor's source is a woman aged 40 to 50 in good health and CMV-seropositive. V and J are TRBV27 and TRBJ1-5; perhaps TRBD1 as D (5 bases). Sequenced input: PBMCs. In DNA, the CDR3 is TGTGCCAGCAGCCGACAGTTCAATCAGCCCCAGCATTTT. Translation: CASSRQFNQPQHF.